A selection of T cell receptor beta chains follows, all from one sample in a study of T-cell reconstitution after alpha-beta-depleted transplantation in children. TCRdb re-analysed the PCR reads in MiXCR, keeping a single row per CDR3 protein. The sample contains approximately 650,000 distinct CDR3 sequences, about an eighth of which appear only once. The sequencing here drew on PBMCs, taken before TCRalphabeta/CD19-depleted stem cell transplant. The source is a girl aged 2 to 9 with congenital amegakaryocytic thrombocytopenia, due to receive a stem cell transplant. Each CDR3 is given with its conserved first and last residue. The D gene is left open where the match is weak. Size is omitted from some rows. Given values are once, few, many or a class for expanded clones.

j_call d_call v_call clone_size cdr3_aa cdr3_nt
TRBJ2-7 TRBD2 TRBV20-1 few CSARPGLAESSYEQYF TGCAGTGCAAGGCCCGGCCTAGCGGAAAGCTCCTACGAGCAGTACTTC
TRBJ2-7 . TRBV29-1 many CSVVWETGRYEQYF TGCAGCGTTGTATGGGAGACAGGACGTTACGAGCAGTACTTC
TRBJ2-7 . TRBV29-1 . CSVEAWDEQYF TGCAGCGTTGAGGCGTGGGACGAGCAGTACTTC
TRBJ2-7 . TRBV12-3/TRBV12-4 many CASSFGQGYPDEQYF TGTGCCAGCAGTTTTGGGCAGGGTTACCCTGATGAGCAGTACTTC
TRBJ2-2 . TRBV4-1 many CASSQEIFGVGELFF TGCGCCAGCAGCCAAGAGATCTTTGGGGTGGGGGAGCTGTTTTTT
TRBJ1-5 TRBD1 TRBV6-5 many CASSTEDRASNQPQHF TGTGCCAGCAGTACCGAGGACAGGGCTAGCAATCAGCCCCAGCATTTT
TRBJ2-5 TRBD1 TRBV5-6 few CASSLHGWTGETQYF TGTGCCAGTAGCTTGCATGGATGGACAGGCGAGACCCAGTACTTC
TRBJ2-1 TRBD2 TRBV29-1 few CSVEEASGPYNEQFF TGCAGCGTTGAAGAGGCTAGCGGGCCCTACAATGAGCAGTTCTTC
TRBJ2-6 TRBD2 TRBV29-1 . CSVDRLAGETGANVLTF TGCAGCGTTGATAGGCTAGCGGGAGAAACTGGGGCCAACGTCCTGACTTTC
TRBJ2-7 . TRBV28 many CASRGGPSTYEQYF TGTGCCAGCAGAGGGGGACCATCTACCTACGAGCAGTACTTC
TRBJ2-3 TRBD2 TRBV20-1 many CSASGVIIGRSGDTQYF TGCAGTGCTAGTGGCGTCATAATCGGGAGGTCGGGAGATACGCAGTATTTT
TRBJ2-1 . TRBV6-2/TRBV6-3 many CASSLVPSSSYNEQFF TGTGCCAGCAGCCTAGTCCCTTCAAGCTCCTACAATGAGCAGTTCTTC
TRBJ2-1 . TRBV20-1 many CSAQDWESSGEQFF TGCAGTGCTCAGGACTGGGAATCGTCGGGTGAGCAGTTCTTC
TRBJ2-1 . TRBV2 many CASKLRRDVGEQFF TGTGCCAGCAAGCTCAGGCGGGACGTAGGTGAGCAGTTCTTC
TRBJ2-7 TRBD1 TRBV15 . CATSIRGQSSYEQYF TGTGCCACCAGCATAAGGGGGCAAAGCTCCTACGAGCAGTACTTC
TRBJ2-1 . TRBV7-3 few CASSLRPGTGEQFF TGTGCCAGCAGCTTACGGCCCGGGACTGGAGAGCAGTTCTTC
TRBJ1-1 . TRBV5-1 . CASSLVSINTEAFF TGCGCCAGCAGCTTGGTTTCGATAAACACTGAAGCTTTCTTT